One and the same sample provided the 9 T cell receptor beta chains below, sequenced in a study of OX40 agonist ivuxolimab in advanced cancers. Measured with immunoSEQ multiplex PCR; TCRdb has only the in-frame clones, and not every one. The table records tens of thousands of clones, approximately 86% of them present only once. The source was CD4+ or CD8+ T cells sorted from blood, collected in a trial of the OX40 agonist ivuxolimab. The receptors were sampled from an adult with an advanced solid tumor such as melanoma, head and neck, liver or kidney cancer.

The V call is TRBV27, the J call TRBJ1-2; the D gene is possibly TRBD1 (5 bases). This CDR3 comprises 13 residues. Trimming stripped 6 bases from V and 6 bases from J, with 14 bases between. Germline V gives CDR1 MNHEY, CDR2 SMNVEV (reference sequence). The CDR3 DNA reads TGTGCCAGCAGAACGAACGGGGGGAATGGCTACACCTTC. As protein: CASRTNGGNGYTF.

Comments on this clone: One end of the junction fails to match germline, which may point to a read error. This chain links TRBV20-1 with TRBJ1-2; a possible D gene is TRBD1 (5 bases). The CDR3 has 11 amino acids. Per the germline V gene, CDR1 is DFQATT and CDR2 is SNEGSKA (reference sequence). The CDR3 region is CSARGEGGYTF. The DNA of the CDR3 is TGCAGTGCCAGAGGGGAGGGGGGCTACACCTTC.

J is TRBJ2-1 and V is TRBV6-5; the D gene is possibly TRBD1 (5 bases). V dropped 8 bases and J dropped 1 base, with 12 bases sitting between them. Germline loops: CDR1 MNHEY, CDR2 SVGAGI. The CDR3 length is 14 residues. The DNA of the CDR3 is TGTGCCAGCCGTGACAGTACTTCCTACAATGAGCAGTTCTTC. This sequence encodes CASRDSTSYNEQFF.

For the CDR3, the DNA is TGCGCCAGCAGCTTGGCTTCCTCGCTAGCGTCTTCCTACAATGAGCAGTTCTTC. Protein sequence: CASSLASSLASSYNEQFF. The chain links TRBV5-1 to TRBJ2-1, with D possibly matching TRBD2 (6 bases). The V end lost 0 bases, the J end lost 1 base, and 17 bases lay between the germline ends. Germline CDR1 reads SGHRS; CDR2 reads YFSETQ. This CDR3 region has 18 residues.

This rearrangement joins TRBV6-1 to TRBJ1-2; D not resolved. There are 11 residues in the CDR3. V was pared by 5 bases and J by 4 bases, with 5 bases between. CDR1 and CDR2 from the germline V gene are MNHNS and SASEGT. The CDR3 nucleotides are TGTGCCAGCAGTTATTCCTATGGCTACACCTTC. Encoded protein: CASSYSYGYTF.

The genes are TRBV4-1 and TRBJ2-5; the match to TRBD2 covers 9 bases. The J segment lost 5 bases and the V segment lost 0 bases, leaving 7 bases of the junction unmatched. CDR1 and CDR2 from the germline V gene are MGHRA and YSYEKL. The CDR3 has 16 residues. In DNA, the CDR3 is TGCGCCAGCAGCCAAGAGCGGGAGGGCCCGAGGGAGACCCAGTACTTC. The encoded protein is CASSQEREGPRETQYF.

This chain connects TRBV27 to TRBJ2-1; 8 nucleotides match TRBD2. This CDR3 contains 18 residues. The V and J ends lost 5 bases and 6 bases, in that order; junction bases with no gene match: 18. CDR1 and CDR2 from the germline V gene are MNHEY and SMNVEV (reference sequence). The CDR3 loop reads CASSLEFPGGAIGNEQFF. In DNA form, the CDR3 reads TGTGCCAGCAGTCTTGAGTTCCCCGGGGGGGCTATTGGCAATGAGCAGTTCTTC.

The rearrangement uses TRBV5-1 and TRBJ2-2; 8 bases map to TRBD2. Germline loops: CDR1 SGHRS, CDR2 YFSETQ. This CDR3 region has 15 residues. The trim removed 7 bases at V and 1 base at J, leaving 6 bases unmatched. The DNA for the CDR3 is TGCGCCAGCCAGGCCAGCGGGGGGAACACCGGGGAGCTGTTTTTT. This encodes CASQASGGNTGELFF.

The chain is built from TRBV6-5 and TRBJ1-2, with 8 bases matching TRBD1. Germline loops: CDR1 MNHEY, CDR2 SVGAGI. The CDR3 contains 13 residues. After removal of 7 bases from V and 7 bases from J, the junction contained 8 bases not matched to a gene. The CDR3 DNA reads as TGTGCCAGCAACACAGGGGGTTATTCTGGCTACACCTTC. Protein product: CASNTGGYSGYTF.